The 18 T cell receptor beta chains presented below share a single source sample, sequenced in a study of T-cell reconstitution after alpha-beta-depleted transplantation in children. Researchers prepared the TCRbeta library using unique molecular identifiers, the study reports. TCRdb called the PCR reads again in MiXCR, with one record for every CDR3 protein. The table records about 460,000 distinct CDR3 sequences, 10% to 13% of them present only once. The source material was PBMCs, sampled before TCRalphabeta/CD19-depleted stem cell transplant. The receptors stem from a child under 10 years old with inherited bone marrow failure, due to receive a stem cell transplant.

In this sample, this clonotype turned up many times. This rearrangement joins TRBV6-1 to TRBJ1-5, with D unresolved. The CDR3 contains 14 residues. V was cut by 4 bases and J by 6 bases, with 13 bases left in between. Germline CDR1 MNHNS, CDR2 SASEGT. The CDR3 is CASSGVSFSQPQHF. In nucleotides, the CDR3 is TGTGCCAGCAGTGGGGTCTCGTTTAGTCAGCCCCAGCATTTT.

This clonotype appeared many times. The rearrangement uses TRBV28 and TRBJ1-5; unclear D gene. Germline CDR1 MDHEN, CDR2 SYDVKM. The CDR3 runs to 16 residues. V was pared by 2 bases and J by 1 base, with 12 bases between. CDR3 in amino acids: CASSLPGGSSNQPQHF. The CDR3 coding sequence is TGTGCCAGCAGTTTACCTGGAGGGTCGAGCAATCAGCCCCAGCATTTT.

This clonotype was counted many times. The rearrangement uses TRBV7-9 and TRBJ1-2; unclear D gene. V gave up 1 base and J gave up 5 bases, with 8 bases separating them. The CDR3 sequence is 13 residues long. CDR1 is SEHNR and CDR2 is FQNEAQ in the germline V gene (reference sequence). The CDR3 loop is CASSLDSSYGYTF. The CDR3 DNA is TGTGCCAGCAGCTTAGACAGCTCATATGGCTACACCTTC.

This clonotype came up a few times. V is TRBV27 and J is TRBJ2-1; no clear D. V lost 6 bases and J 10 bases, leaving 10 bases between the germline ends. Germline V gene lookup returns CDR1 MNHEY and CDR2 SMNVEV (reference sequence). The CDR3 sequence is 11 residues long. The CDR3 bases are TGTGCCAGCAGCCATGCCAGGGAGCAGTTCTTC. Amino acid sequence: CASSHAREQFF.

This clonotype showed up just a few times. The chain carries TRBV3-1 and TRBJ2-4; D is unclear. Germline V gene sequence: CDR1 LGHDT, CDR2 YNNKEL (reference sequence). With 4 bases removed from V and 7 bases from J, the gap between germline ends came to 17 bases. The CDR3 contains 15 residues. This CDR3 reads CASSLHHRASNIQYF. CDR3 in DNA: TGTGCCAGCAGCCTCCATCACCGAGCCAGTAACATTCAGTACTTC.

The genes are TRBV19 and TRBJ2-2; TRBD2 aligns across 15 bases. The length of the CDR3 is 19 residues. The trim removed 3 bases at V and 5 bases at J, leaving 10 bases unmatched. Germline V gene lookup returns CDR1 LNHDA and CDR2 SQIVND (reference sequence). Here the CDR3 reads CASSIGSGLAGGQTGELFF. The CDR3 DNA follows: TGTGCCAGTAGTATCGGGTCTGGACTAGCGGGAGGGCAAACCGGGGAGCTGTTTTTT.

The sample holds a few counts of this clonotype. The chain combines TRBV7-9 with TRBJ1-6; D unclear. Germline loops: CDR1 SEHNR, CDR2 FQNEAQ (reference sequence). V was pared by 11 bases and J by 10 bases, with 9 bases between. CDR3 length equals 10 residues. The CDR3 sequence: CAVRGSPLHF. CDR3 DNA sequence: TGTGCCGTACGTGGGTCACCCCTCCACTTT.

This clonotype came up a few times. This sequence joins TRBV2 and TRBJ1-6; the D gene is possibly TRBD1 (5 bases). The V end lost 8 bases, the J end lost 11 bases, and 16 bases lay between the germline ends. The CDR3 runs 13 residues. Germline V gene sequence: CDR1 SNHLY, CDR2 FYNNEI. Here the CDR3 reads CASLAGRDPPLHF. The CDR3 coding sequence is TGTGCCAGCCTTGCAGGGAGGGATCCACCCCTCCACTTT.

This clonotype showed up many times. In DNA form, the CDR3 reads TGTGCCAGCAGCTTGTTACAGGGAAGGGGTCAGCCCCAGCATTTT. Translating it yields CASSLLQGRGQPQHF. The rearrangement uses TRBV5-8 and TRBJ1-5, with D possibly TRBD1 on 6 matching bases. The CDR3 contains 15 residues. V was trimmed by 1 base and J by 6 bases, leaving 14 bases between them. Germline CDR1 and CDR2: SGHTS and YDEGEE.

This clonotype was counted many times. The chain links TRBV7-9 to TRBJ2-7; 7 positions match TRBD1. The CDR3 contains 14 residues. V gave up 4 bases and J gave up 5 bases; unmatched junction bases: 8. Germline V gene data show CDR1 as SEHNR and CDR2 as FQNEAQ (reference sequence). The CDR3 region is CASSSIATGHEQYF. The CDR3 nucleotides read TGTGCCAGCAGCTCTATAGCGACAGGGCACGAGCAGTACTTC. The whole variable domain, filled in from reference TRBV7-9 and TRBJ2-7, reads DTGVSQNPRHKITKRGQNVTFRCDPISEHNRLYWYRQTLGQGPEFLTYFQNEAQLEKSRLLSDRFSAERPKGSFSTLEIQRTEQGDSAMYLCASSSIATGHEQYFGPGTRLTVT.

In its sample, this clonotype was seen many times. The rearrangement joins TRBV7-9 to TRBJ2-3; D unresolved. The germline gives CDR1 SEHNR, CDR2 FQNEAQ (reference sequence). This CDR3 is 11 amino acids long. Trimming removed 8 bases at V and 5 bases at J, with 8 bases between. The CDR3 spells CASGTEDTQYF. CDR3 DNA sequence: TGTGCCAGCGGTACAGAAGATACGCAGTATTTT.

At least ten counts were recorded for this clonotype. The V call is TRBV7-9, the J call TRBJ2-7; TRBD2 matches 7 bases. The V gene end was trimmed by 5 bases and the J gene end by 4 bases; junction bases not matched to a gene: 14. This CDR3 has 16 residues. Per the germline V gene, CDR1 is SEHNR and CDR2 is FQNEAQ (reference sequence). The CDR3 region is CASSLDSGGRRYEQYF. The CDR3 DNA reads TGTGCCAGCAGCCTGGATAGTGGCGGGAGAAGGTACGAGCAGTACTTC. The variable domain in full, completed from reference TRBV7-9 and TRBJ2-7, reads DTGVSQNPRHKITKRGQNVTFRCDPISEHNRLYWYRQTLGQGPEFLTYFQNEAQLEKSRLLSDRFSAERPKGSFSTLEIQRTEQGDSAMYLCASSLDSGGRRYEQYFGPGTRLTVT.

Note on this clonotype: One end of the junction does not line up with germline, which may come from a read error. The rearrangement links TRBV6-5 to TRBJ2-5; tentatively, D is TRBD2 (5 bases). CDR1 and CDR2 from the germline V gene are MNHEY and SVGAGI. The CDR3 runs to 15 residues. CDR3 sequence: CASSYPDGSGETQYF. The CDR3 DNA reads as TGTGCCAGCAGTTACCCCGACGGTTCCGGGGAGACCCAGTACTTT.

This clonotype was recorded at least ten times. The chain joins TRBV3-1 to TRBJ1-1; TRBD1 is a possible D gene (5 bases). The germline gives CDR1 LGHDT, CDR2 YNNKEL (reference sequence). V lost 1 base to trimming and J lost 5 bases, with 20 bases between them. This CDR3 comprises 17 residues. The CDR3 DNA follows: TGTGCCAGCAGCCAAGGAGCCTCTCTGGGGGGAGATACTGAAGCTTTCTTT. Translated, it gives CASSQGASLGGDTEAFF.

For this clonotype: Just one base apart from a much larger clone, this may be a read error. The gene calls are TRBV7-9 and TRBJ2-1; no clear D. Germline V gene data show CDR1 as SEHNR and CDR2 as FQNEAQ (reference sequence). This CDR3 contains 15 residues. CDR3 in amino acids: CTSSKDPRSNNEQFF. CDR3 DNA sequence: TGTACCAGCAGTAAGGACCCACGAAGCAACAATGAGCAGTTCTTC.

This clonotype came up many times. This sequence joins TRBV10-3 and TRBJ2-7; 7 nucleotides align to TRBD1. The J segment lost 2 bases and the V segment lost 7 bases, leaving 8 bases of the junction unmatched. CDR1 and CDR2 (germline): ENHRY, SYGVKD. The CDR3 has 14 amino acids. Here the CDR3 reads CAIMSPTGAYEQYF. DNA of the CDR3: TGTGCCATCATGAGCCCAACAGGGGCCTACGAGCAGTACTTC.

In the case of this clonotype: Given a much more abundant clone one base away, this may be a read error. This sequence joins TRBV5-1 and TRBJ2-7, with no clear D. Germline CDR1 SGHRS, CDR2 YFSETQ. This CDR3 is built from 14 residues. V lost 2 bases and J 0 bases, leaving 9 bases between the germline ends. The CDR3 bases are TGCGCCAGCAGCTTCTTCGGGTACTCCTACGAGCAGTACTTC. Translated, it gives CASSFFGYSYEQYF.

This clonotype was counted at least ten times. V and J are TRBV5-8 and TRBJ1-2, with D possibly being TRBD1 (6 bases). Germline CDR1 reads SGHTS; CDR2 reads YDEGEE. CDR3 size: 14 residues. Trimming removed 2 bases from V and 8 bases from J, with 16 bases in between. CDR3 sequence reads: CASSFTTGRRGYTF. CDR3 nucleotides: TGTGCCAGCAGCTTTACCACAGGGCGTCGGGGCTACACCTTC.